This TCR beta chain was captured by sequencing in a study of identical twins. TCRdb reprocessed the 5' RACE reads via MiXCR and lists one record per CDR3 protein. The data contain hundreds of thousands of distinct CDR3 sequences, roughly 7.1% of them singletons. The CDR3 sequence is 15 residues long. CDR1 is SGHTA and CDR2 is FQGNSA in the germline V gene. V lost 8 bases to trimming and J lost 3 bases; unmatched junction nucleotides: 7. These same data were also listed under a study on yellow fever vaccine responses in identical twins.

The clonotype was recovered from a young woman in good health. The gene calls are TRBV7-2 and TRBJ2-7; the match to TRBD2 covers 13 bases. Material for sequencing was PBMCs. The CDR3: CASSRLAGGLYEQYF. CDR3 nucleotide sequence: TGTGCCAGCTCCAGACTAGCGGGAGGTCTCTACGAGCAGTACTTC.